The rows below give T cell receptor beta chains drawn from one sample of a study of blood T cell repertoires in COVID-19. Clones were read by immunoSEQ multiplex PCR, and TCRdb kept only the in-frame ones, dropping some. The sample has 75,000 to 100,000 clones; around nine tenths are singletons. The material sequenced was peripheral blood. The source of these receptors is a man in his fifties or sixties with acute or convalescent COVID-19. The CDR3 runs from the conserved cysteine through the conserved F or W. The order of the fields is CDR3 length, V gene, J gene, CDR3 protein.

15	TRBV29-1	TRBJ1-1	CSVEDPWTLNTEAFF
18	TRBV24-1	TRBJ2-2	CATSDATPGQGNTGELFF
11	TRBV12-3/TRBV12-4	TRBJ2-3	CASSLTDTQYF
13	TRBV7-2	TRBJ1-2	CASSLISSDGYTF
17	TRBV4-3	TRBJ2-5	CASSQGAGTGREETQYF
13	TRBV30	TRBJ1-5	CAWSTKQDQPQHF
17	TRBV6-2/TRBV6-3	TRBJ1-1	CASSRTIRSGARTEAFF
14	TRBV18	TRBJ1-5	CASSLEGANQPQHF
16	TRBV7-6	TRBJ1-3	CASSLAEQGTGNTIYF
15	TRBV7-8	TRBJ1-2	CASSLGLTGQWGYTF
17	TRBV3-1/TRBV3-2	TRBJ2-2	CASSRSVKWSTTGELFF
15	TRBV6-6	TRBJ2-2	CASSYSNRAGGELFF
14	TRBV5-1	TRBJ2-7	CASSLTGDYHEQYF
16	TRBV2	TRBJ1-1	CASRDTLTGADTEAFF
15	TRBV5-5	TRBJ1-1	CASRVGTGILTEAFF
14	TRBV4-3	TRBJ1-2	CASSRGQGDYGYTF
17	TRBV7-6	TRBJ2-1	CASSLVGGGSSYNEQFF
13	TRBV6-2/TRBV6-3	TRBJ2-1	CASSYMDSNEQFF
13	TRBV9	TRBJ1-2	CASSVGGTDGYTF
15	TRBV7-2	TRBJ2-6	CASSFFRAGANVLTF
16	TRBV29-1	TRBJ2-3	CSVELAGRLSTDTQYF
15	TRBV23-1	TRBJ1-3	CASRCIGDIGNTIYF
9	TRBV19	TRBJ1-1	CARGQEAFF
15	TRBV5-1	TRBJ2-3	CASKGVSGGANTQYF
13	TRBV14	TRBJ1-1	CASSPGIGTEAFF
14	TRBV13	TRBJ1-2	CASSFEGDGYGYTF
17	TRBV9	TRBJ2-5	CASSVFRRGASRETQYF
16	TRBV18	TRBJ2-7	CASSPSDALISYEQYF
16	TRBV6-5	TRBJ1-6	CASSSPGGSYNSPLHF
14	TRBV7-9	TRBJ1-4	CASTNDRGLEKLFF
14	TRBV6-6	TRBJ2-3	CASSARSSTDTQYF
14	TRBV7-2	TRBJ1-6	CASSLWTENSPLHF
15	TRBV6-2/TRBV6-3	TRBJ1-1	CASSPHPRQGARAFF
15	TRBV7-8	TRBJ1-2	CASVRDRGGNYGYTF
14	TRBV2	TRBJ2-1	CASRSRDRSDEQFF
15	TRBV25-1	TRBJ1-6	CASSGPGRGNSPLHF
15	TRBV5-6	TRBJ1-1	CASSLAGRTNTEAFF
15	TRBV27	TRBJ2-7	CASSFGTSGSYEQYF
16	TRBV5-6	TRBJ2-1	CASSGGRVNSYNEQFF
15	TRBV6-5	TRBJ2-7	CASSPSTGTSYEQYF
13	TRBV19	TRBJ1-5	CASSISGNQPQHF
16	TRBV7-2	TRBJ1-3	CASSLAQDRAGNTIYF
14	TRBV6-5	TRBJ2-2	CASSWTGGGGELFF
15	TRBV7-8	TRBJ2-7	CASSFKTSSSYEQYF
18	TRBV18	TRBJ1-6	CASSLGVAGGDHGSPLHF
14	TRBV5-4	TRBJ1-2	CASSLAVGSGGYTF
15	TRBV5-1	TRBJ1-3	CASSEGELSGNTIYF
14	TRBV19	TRBJ1-5	CASSIDWAGQPQHF
19	TRBV10-3	TRBJ2-3	CAISEPEGLAGLPTGTQYF
10	TRBV10-2	TRBJ2-3	CASKQDTQYF
12	TRBV5-1	TRBJ2-7	CASSPGFDEQYF
15	TRBV7-2	TRBJ1-2	CASSTRGRGRDGYTF
13	TRBV7-2	TRBJ2-5	CASSDDYAETQYF
13	TRBV6-6	TRBJ1-2	CASSYSPGKGYTF
12	TRBV29-1	TRBJ1-1	CSVNRAYTEAFF
15	TRBV14	TRBJ2-3	CASSHRVDGTDTQYF